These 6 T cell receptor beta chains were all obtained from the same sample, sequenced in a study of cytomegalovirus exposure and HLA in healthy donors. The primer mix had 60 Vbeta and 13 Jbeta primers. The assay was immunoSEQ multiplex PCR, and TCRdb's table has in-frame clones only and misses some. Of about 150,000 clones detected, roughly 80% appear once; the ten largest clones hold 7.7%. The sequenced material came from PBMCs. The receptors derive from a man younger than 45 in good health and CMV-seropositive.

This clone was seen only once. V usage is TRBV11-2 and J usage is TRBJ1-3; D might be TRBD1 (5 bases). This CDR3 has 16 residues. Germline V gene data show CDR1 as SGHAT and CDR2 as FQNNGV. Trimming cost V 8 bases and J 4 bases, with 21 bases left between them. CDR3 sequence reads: CASRLKAGTSGNTIYF. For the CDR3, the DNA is TGTGCCAGCCGGCTTAAGGCAGGGACTTCGGGAAACACCATATATTTT.

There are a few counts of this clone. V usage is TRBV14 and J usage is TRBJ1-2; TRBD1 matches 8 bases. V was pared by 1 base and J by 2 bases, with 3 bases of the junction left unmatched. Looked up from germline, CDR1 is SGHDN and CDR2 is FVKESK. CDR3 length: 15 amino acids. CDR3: CASSQGQGANYGYTF. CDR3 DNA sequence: TGTGCCAGCAGCCAAGGTCAGGGGGCAAACTATGGCTACACCTTC.

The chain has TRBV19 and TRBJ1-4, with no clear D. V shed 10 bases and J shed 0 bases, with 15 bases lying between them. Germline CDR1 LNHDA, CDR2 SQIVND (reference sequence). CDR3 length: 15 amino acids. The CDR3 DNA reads TGTGCCACTTCGAGCGGGTTTGCAACTAATGAAAAACTGTTTTTT. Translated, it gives CATSSGFATNEKLFF. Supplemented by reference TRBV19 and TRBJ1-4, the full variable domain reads DGGITQSPKYLFRKEGQNVTLSCEQNLNHDAMYWYRQDPGQGLRLIYYSQIVNDFQKGDIAEGYSVSREKKESFPLTVTSAQKNPTAFYLCATSSGFATNEKLFFGSGTQLSVL.

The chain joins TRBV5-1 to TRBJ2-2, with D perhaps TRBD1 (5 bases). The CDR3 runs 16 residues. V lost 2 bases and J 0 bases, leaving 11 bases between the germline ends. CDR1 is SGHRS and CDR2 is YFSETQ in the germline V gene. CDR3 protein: CASSFSGYANTGELFF. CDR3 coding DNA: TGCGCCAGCAGCTTTTCAGGGTACGCGAACACCGGGGAGCTGTTTTTT. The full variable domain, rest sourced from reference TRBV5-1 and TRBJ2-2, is KAGVTQTPRYLIKTRGQQVTLSCSPISGHRSVSWYQQTPGQGLQFLFEYFSETQRNKGNFPGRFSGRQFSNSRSEMNVSTLELGDSALYLCASSFSGYANTGELFFGEGSRLTVL.

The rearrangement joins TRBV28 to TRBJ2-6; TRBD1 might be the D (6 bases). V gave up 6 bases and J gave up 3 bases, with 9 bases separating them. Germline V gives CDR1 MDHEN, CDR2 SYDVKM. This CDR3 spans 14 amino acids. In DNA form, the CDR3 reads TGTGCCAGCAGGCAGGGGAGTGGGGCCAACGTCCTGACTTTC. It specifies CASRQGSGANVLTF.

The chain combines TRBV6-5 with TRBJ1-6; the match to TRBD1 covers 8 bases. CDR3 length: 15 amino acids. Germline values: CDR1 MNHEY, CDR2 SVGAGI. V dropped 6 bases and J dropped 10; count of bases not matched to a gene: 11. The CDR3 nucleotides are TGTGCCAGCAGCCGGACAGGGATTAGTAACTCACCCCTCCACTTT. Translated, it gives CASSRTGISNSPLHF.